Sequencing of this TCR beta chain was carried out in a study of T cell responses to AZD1222 COVID-19 vaccine. Assay used: immunoSEQ multiplex PCR; TCRdb lists only in-frame clones, some missing. The sample yields tens of thousands of clones, around 85% seen once. This clone has a handful of counts. The CDR3 contains 18 residues. Losses at the gene ends were 4 bases for V and 2 bases for J; bases not matched to a gene: 10. CDR1 and CDR2 (germline): LNHDA, SQIVND (reference sequence). The genes are TRBV19 and TRBJ2-5; TRBD2 aligns across 13 bases. This clonotype was sampled from an adult in good health. This specimen consisted of peripheral blood, obtained on day 0 of MenACWY control vaccination. CDR3 DNA: TGTGCCAGTAGTAACCCTCGGACTAGCGGGAGAGGGCAAGAGACCCAGTACTTC. Translating it yields CASSNPRTSGRGQETQYF. The full variable domain, with the rest looked up from reference TRBV19 and TRBJ2-5, is DGGITQSPKYLFRKEGQNVTLSCEQNLNHDAMYWYRQDPGQGLRLIYYSQIVNDFQKGDIAEGYSVSREKKESFPLTVTSAQKNPTAFYLCASSNPRTSGRGQETQYFGPGTRLLVL.